The rows below give T cell receptor beta chains drawn from one sample of a study of control samples from healthy donors and cancer patients. Generated by immunoSEQ multiplex PCR, the TCRdb table keeps only in-frame clones and is missing some. The sample lists 150,000 to 200,000 clones, roughly 92% seen once, with around 1.3% in the top ten. Sequenced input: blood. The receptors were gathered from a woman aged 18-30 years in good health. Each CDR3 is given with its conserved first and last residue. A D gene is named only where the DNA matches it firmly. Clone size is shown for a subset of rows, as once, few, many or a class of expanded clone.

abundance	j_gene	d_gene	v_gene	CDR3nt	CDR3aa
NA	TRBJ2-1	NA	TRBV28	TGTGCCAGCAGTTTGGGCGGTAGCTCCTACAATGAGCAGTTCTTC	CASSLGGSSYNEQFF
NA	TRBJ2-5	NA	TRBV4-3	TGCGCCAGCAGCCAGGGAAAGGGCCACATACAAGAGACCCAGTACTTC	CASSQGKGHIQETQYF
NA	TRBJ1-1	TRBD1	TRBV5-1	TGCGCCAGCAGCTTCTGGGACAGCCGCACTGAAGCTTTCTTT	CASSFWDSRTEAFF
NA	TRBJ1-2	NA	TRBV18	TGTGCCAGCTCACTCGCAGGGTCTCGTGGCTACACCTTC	CASSLAGSRGYTF
NA	TRBJ1-1	TRBD1	TRBV5-1	TGCGCCAGCAGCCCGGGGGACAGGGAAAACACTGAAGCTTTCTTT	CASSPGDRENTEAFF
NA	TRBJ1-1	NA	TRBV5-4	TGTGCCAGCAGGACCGGGACATTGAACACTGAAGCTTTCTTT	CASRTGTLNTEAFF
NA	TRBJ1-2	NA	TRBV20-1	TGCAGTGCTAGAAGGGGGACTGGCTACACCTTC	CSARRGTGYTF
NA	TRBJ2-2	NA	TRBV27	TGTGCCAGTTCCTTTGGCGGCACCGGGGAGCTGTTTTTT	CASSFGGTGELFF
NA	TRBJ2-7	NA	TRBV2	TGTGCCAGCAGTACAGGGTGGTTCTCCGAGCAGTACTTC	CASSTGWFSEQYF
NA	TRBJ1-2	NA	TRBV5-1	TGCGCCAGCAGCTACGACAACCAGCCGGGTGGCTACACCTTC	CASSYDNQPGGYTF
NA	TRBJ2-3	NA	TRBV9	TGTGCCAGCAGCGCTTCAATCGGGGCCTACACAGATACGCAGTATTTT	CASSASIGAYTDTQYF
once	TRBJ2-7	TRBD1	TRBV5-5	TGTGCCAGCAGCAGAAACACAGGGGGCAGCAGCTCCTACGAGCAGTACTTC	CASSRNTGGSSSYEQYF
NA	TRBJ1-1	NA	TRBV5-1	TGCGCCAGCAGCTTTGCGGCTGGCAGAAAGAACACTGAAGCTTTCTTT	CASSFAAGRKNTEAFF
NA	TRBJ2-1	NA	TRBV9	TGTGCCAGCAGCGTAGGGCCGGAAGGACGTGAGCAGTTCTTC	CASSVGPEGREQFF
NA	TRBJ2-1	TRBD2	TRBV27	TGTGCCAGCCTACGGGACTACATTCGAGCCAATGAGCAGTTCTTC	CASLRDYIRANEQFF
NA	TRBJ2-1	TRBD2	TRBV11-1	TGTGCCAGCAGCTTCTGGACTAGCGGGAGGGATGTTAGGCAGTTCTTC	CASSFWTSGRDVRQFF
NA	TRBJ2-7	TRBD2	TRBV6-2/TRBV6-3	TGTGCCAGCAGTCCCAGACTAGCTAGGTCGGGGGAGCAGTACTTC	CASSPRLARSGEQYF
NA	TRBJ2-7	TRBD2	TRBV7-8	TGTGCCACATGGGGGAGGGTAGCGGGGAAAGATTTCGAGCAGTACTTC	CATWGRVAGKDFEQYF
once	TRBJ2-7	TRBD1	TRBV28	TGTGCCAGCAGTTTATGGGGTACGACAGGGCAACAGACTACCTACGAGCAGTACTTC	CASSLWGTTGQQTTYEQYF
NA	TRBJ1-6	TRBD1	TRBV4-2	TGTGCCAGCAGCCAAGGACAGGGGGATTCACCCCTCCACTTT	CASSQGQGDSPLHF
NA	TRBJ1-2	NA	TRBV7-2	TGTGCCAGCAGCTTAAGGGGCCAGCTATATGGCTACACCTTC	CASSLRGQLYGYTF
NA	TRBJ1-1	NA	TRBV9	TGTGCCAGCAGCGTAGGGAGGAGCCCTGAAGCTTTCTTT	CASSVGRSPEAFF
NA	TRBJ1-3	NA	TRBV6-6	TGTGCCAGCACCTTTACCGCCACCTCTGGAAACACCATATATTTT	CASTFTATSGNTIYF
NA	TRBJ2-1	TRBD1	TRBV18	TGTGCCAGCTCTCCCGGGACAGGGTCCCACAATGAGCAGTTCTTC	CASSPGTGSHNEQFF
NA	TRBJ2-7	NA	TRBV7-9	TGTGCCAGCAGCTTAGAGATGGAATCCTACGAGCAGTACTTC	CASSLEMESYEQYF
once	TRBJ2-3	NA	TRBV27	TGTGCCAGCAGTTTATTCTCCCGGAGGGGGGGCACAGATACGCAGTATTTT	CASSLFSRRGGTDTQYF
NA	TRBJ2-7	NA	TRBV3-1/TRBV3-2	TGTGCCAGCGGCCGAGACGAGCAGTACTTC	CASGRDEQYF
NA	TRBJ2-2	TRBD1	TRBV5-1	TGCGCCAGCAGCCCATCGACAGGGGGTTTTGGCACCGGGGAGCTGTTTTTT	CASSPSTGGFGTGELFF
NA	TRBJ1-2	NA	TRBV28	TGTGCCAGCGGACCCGGGACGGGTGGCTACACCTTC	CASGPGTGGYTF
NA	TRBJ2-2	TRBD2	TRBV6-2/TRBV6-3	TGTGCCAGCAGTTGGCTAGCGGGAGTTGACACCGGGGAGCTGTTTTTT	CASSWLAGVDTGELFF
NA	TRBJ2-7	NA	TRBV3-1/TRBV3-2	TGTGCCAGCAGCCAACCCTGGCTGGCAGGGGAAATTATCTACGAGCAGTACTTC	CASSQPWLAGEIIYEQYF
NA	TRBJ2-6	TRBD1	TRBV18	TGTGCCAGCTCACCACTTACCGGGACAGGGTCCGGGGCCAACGTCCTGACTTTC	CASSPLTGTGSGANVLTF
few	TRBJ1-2	NA	TRBV6-5	TGTGCCAGCAGTTACACGCCGGGGGGGGCGTATGGCTACACCTTC	CASSYTPGGAYGYTF
NA	TRBJ1-1	NA	TRBV7-3	TGTGCCAGCAGCCTGACTCTGGGTACTGAAGCTTTCTTT	CASSLTLGTEAFF
NA	TRBJ2-7	TRBD1	TRBV25-1	TGTGCCAGCAGTCTCGACAGGGGATCGTACGACGAGCAGTACTTC	CASSLDRGSYDEQYF
NA	TRBJ2-7	NA	TRBV19	TGTGCCAGTTCACGGAATACCGGTTTTCACGAGCAGTACTTC	CASSRNTGFHEQYF
NA	TRBJ1-5	NA	TRBV27	TGTGCCAGCAGTTTATCACGGAATCAGCCCCAGCATTTT	CASSLSRNQPQHF
NA	TRBJ1-3	NA	TRBV7-9	TGTGCCAGCAGTGGGGAAGCCGGAAACACCATATATTTT	CASSGEAGNTIYF
NA	TRBJ2-7	TRBD2	TRBV28	TGTGCCAGTGTCAATCCGGGAGGGGATGAGCAGTACTTC	CASVNPGGDEQYF
NA	TRBJ1-6	NA	TRBV11-3	TGTGCCAGCAGTTTTTCCCGCGGCTCCTATAATTCACCCCTCCACTTT	CASSFSRGSYNSPLHF
NA	TRBJ1-1	TRBD1	TRBV18	TGTGCCAGCTCACGACAGGGTAACACTGAAGCTTTCTTT	CASSRQGNTEAFF
NA	TRBJ2-4	NA	TRBV5-6	TGTGCCAGCAGCCAATACTACGGGGAAGCCAAAAACATTCAGTACTTC	CASSQYYGEAKNIQYF
NA	TRBJ2-3	NA	TRBV18	TGTGCCAGCTCACCACCGAGGATTACGGATACGCAGTATTTT	CASSPPRITDTQYF
NA	TRBJ2-5	NA	TRBV3-1/TRBV3-2	TGTGCCAGCAGCCAAGATAGAGGGCCGACCGAGACCCAGTACTTC	CASSQDRGPTETQYF
NA	TRBJ2-3	TRBD2	TRBV4-2	TGTGCCAGCAGCCAGGGGGGGACTAGCGGTAGCACAGATACGCAGTATTTT	CASSQGGTSGSTDTQYF
NA	TRBJ1-2	NA	TRBV15	TGTGCCACCAGCGGGACTGGAGGTTACAACTATGGCTACACCTTC	CATSGTGGYNYGYTF
NA	TRBJ2-7	NA	TRBV18	TGTGCCAGCTCACGCTCTCAGAATTCCTACGAGCAGTACTTC	CASSRSQNSYEQYF
NA	TRBJ2-5	NA	TRBV29-1	TGCAGCGTTGTTTCAGCGTACCAAGAGACCCAGTACTTC	CSVVSAYQETQYF
NA	TRBJ2-2	TRBD2	TRBV4-1	TGCGCCAGCAGCCAAGACCGTCAGCGGGGGGGCACCGGGGAGCTGTTTTTT	CASSQDRQRGGTGELFF
NA	TRBJ2-5	NA	TRBV28	TGTGCCAGCAGTGGGGGGGCTATCGGAGAGACCCAGTACTTC	CASSGGAIGETQYF
NA	TRBJ1-4	TRBD1	TRBV7-2	TGTGCCAGCAGCGCGGACAGGGTGAGGGAAAAACTGTTTTTT	CASSADRVREKLFF
NA	TRBJ1-2	NA	TRBV3-1/TRBV3-2	TGTGCCAGCAGCCAAGGGGAGTCAGACGGCTACACCTTC	CASSQGESDGYTF
NA	TRBJ2-7	NA	TRBV11-1	TGTGCCAGCAGCTTAGGCTCAGGTCCTGGCTCCTACGAGCAGTACTTC	CASSLGSGPGSYEQYF
NA	TRBJ1-3	NA	TRBV7-8	TGTGCCAGCAGCTTAAAGGACATTAGCTCTGGAAACACCATATATTTT	CASSLKDISSGNTIYF
NA	TRBJ1-3	NA	TRBV7-2	TGTGCCAGCAGCTCGCAAGGGGACACCATATATTTT	CASSSQGDTIYF